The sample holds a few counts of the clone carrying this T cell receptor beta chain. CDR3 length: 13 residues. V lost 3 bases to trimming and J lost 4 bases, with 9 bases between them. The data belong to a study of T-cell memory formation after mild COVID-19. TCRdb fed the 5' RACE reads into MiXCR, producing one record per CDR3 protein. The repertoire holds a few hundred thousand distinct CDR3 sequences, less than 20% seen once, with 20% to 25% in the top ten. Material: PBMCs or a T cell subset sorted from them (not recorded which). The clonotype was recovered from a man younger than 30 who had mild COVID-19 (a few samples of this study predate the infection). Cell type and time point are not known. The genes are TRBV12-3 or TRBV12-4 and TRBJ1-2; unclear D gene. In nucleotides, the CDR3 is TGTGCCAGCAGTTTTGGACCCGTCTATGGCTACACCTTC. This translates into CASSFGPVYGYTF.